Each of the 18 T cell receptor beta chains below was sequenced from the same sample in a study of technical replicates of blood from a handful of donors. Clones were read by immunoSEQ multiplex PCR, and TCRdb kept only the in-frame ones, dropping some. The repertoire holds about 57,000 clones, with roughly 86% as singletons. Sequencing input: PBMCs. These receptors were collected from a human donor in good health. Some clones in this sample may be carry-over from other donors' samples.

The rearrangement uses TRBV7-3 and TRBJ1-1; 7 positions match TRBD1. This CDR3 is built from 14 residues. V gave up 5 bases and J gave up 1 base; unmatched junction bases: 4. CDR1 is SGHTA and CDR2 is FQGTGA in the germline V gene. CDR3 sequence reads: CASSRWDRNTEAFF. In DNA, the CDR3 is TGTGCCAGCAGCCGCTGGGACAGGAACACTGAAGCTTTCTTT. The full variable domain, its missing parts supplied by reference TRBV7-3 and TRBJ1-1, is GAGVSQTPSNKVTEKGKYVELRCDPISGHTALYWYRQSLGQGPEFLIYFQGTGAADDSGLPNDRFFAVRPEGSVSTLKIQRTERGDSAVYLCASSRWDRNTEAFFGQGTRLTVV.

This clone showed up just once. The V and J genes are TRBV30 and TRBJ2-1, with unresolved D. This CDR3 region has 11 residues. Trimming pared 3 bases from V and 3 bases from J, leaving 3 bases between. Germline V lookup: CDR1 GTSNPN, CDR2 SVGIG (reference sequence). CDR3 amino acids: CAWSFYNEQFF. DNA for the CDR3: TGTGCCTGGAGCTTCTACAATGAGCAGTTCTTC. Supplemented by reference TRBV30 and TRBJ2-1, the full variable domain reads SQTIHQWPATLVQPVGSPLSLECTVEGTSNPNLYWYRQAAGRGLQLLFYSVGIGQISSEVPQNLSASRPQDRQFILSSKKLLLSDSGFYLCAWSFYNEQFFGPGTRLTVL.

The chain recombines TRBV27 with TRBJ2-7; 10 bases are shared with TRBD1. The CDR3 extends over 15 amino acids. The V gene end was trimmed by 3 bases and the J gene end by 3 bases; junction bases not matched to a gene: 5. Germline V gene data show CDR1 as MNHEY and CDR2 as SMNVEV (reference sequence). The CDR3 region is CASSFTGTGDYEQYF. The CDR3 nucleotides read TGTGCCAGCAGTTTCACCGGGACAGGGGACTACGAGCAGTACTTC.

The gene calls are TRBV7-6 and TRBJ1-4, with TRBD1 matching over 8 bases. The V gene end was trimmed by 5 bases and the J gene end by 2 bases; junction bases not matched to a gene: 10. The CDR3 is 17 residues long. CDR1 is SGHVS and CDR2 is FNYEAQ in the germline V gene. As DNA, the CDR3 is TGTGCCAGCAGCCCCCGGACAGGGTGGGGGACTAATGAAAAACTGTTTTTT. This codes for CASSPRTGWGTNEKLFF.

The chain has TRBV10-3 and TRBJ1-2; 10 positions match TRBD1. V gave up 10 bases and J gave up 4 bases; unmatched junction bases: 9. Germline CDR1 and CDR2: ENHRY and SYGVKD. CDR3 length: 14 amino acids. As DNA, the CDR3 is TGTGCCACCACCCGACAGGGGGCGGGCTATGGCTACACCTTC. Its protein product is CATTRQGAGYGYTF.

The chain joins TRBV7-3 to TRBJ1-3, with D hard to call. The CDR3 runs 15 residues. Germline V lookup: CDR1 SGHTA, CDR2 FQGTGA. The ends were cut back, 2 bases at V and 0 bases at J, with 8 bases in the middle. CDR3 amino acids: CASSLDSRSGNTIYF. CDR3 DNA sequence: TGTGCCAGCAGCTTAGACTCACGCTCTGGAAACACCATATATTTT.

This clone came up once. The chain uses TRBV5-1 and TRBJ2-1, with 7 nucleotides matching TRBD2. The CDR3 spans 15 residues. Germline loops: CDR1 SGHRS, CDR2 YFSETQ. J lost 4 bases, V lost 0 bases, and 4 bases had no gene match. DNA for the CDR3: TGCGCCAGCAGCTTGGTTGCGGGGGAGTACAATGAGCAGTTCTTC. Translation gives CASSLVAGEYNEQFF. Variable domain in full (rest from reference TRBV5-1 and TRBJ2-1): KAGVTQTPRYLIKTRGQQVTLSCSPISGHRSVSWYQQTPGQGLQFLFEYFSETQRNKGNFPGRFSGRQFSNSRSEMNVSTLELGDSALYLCASSLVAGEYNEQFFGPGTRLTVL.

The chain joins TRBV7-2 to TRBJ2-3, with D possibly TRBD2 on 6 matching bases. V was trimmed by 0 bases and J by 4 bases, leaving 20 bases between them. Germline V gene lookup returns CDR1 SGHTA and CDR2 FQGNSA. This CDR3 is 18 amino acids long. Here the CDR3 reads CASSLASYLPGVADTQYF. CDR3 in DNA: TGTGCCAGCAGCTTAGCCTCGTATTTACCGGGAGTGGCAGATACGCAGTATTTT.

The chain links TRBV7-2 to TRBJ2-2, with a possible D match to TRBD2 (5 bases). V was cut by 5 bases and J by 7 bases, with 14 bases left in between. The length of the CDR3 is 14 residues. Germline CDR1 and CDR2: SGHTA and FQGNSA. Here the CDR3 DNA reads TGTGCCAGCAGCCTGATAGCGCAGAACGGGGAGCTGTTTTTT. Encoded protein: CASSLIAQNGELFF.

The chain uses TRBV30 and TRBJ1-6; the match to TRBD1 covers 9 bases. The V and J ends lost 0 bases and 7 bases, in that order; junction bases with no gene match: 7. Looked up from germline, CDR1 is GTSNPN and CDR2 is SVGIG (reference sequence). The CDR3 sequence is 16 residues long. CDR3 loop: CAWSVQTGTGNSPLHF. In nucleotides, the CDR3 is TGTGCCTGGAGTGTACAAACCGGGACAGGGAATTCACCCCTCCACTTT. The whole variable domain, filled in from reference TRBV30 and TRBJ1-6, reads SQTIHQWPATLVQPVGSPLSLECTVEGTSNPNLYWYRQAAGRGLQLLFYSVGIGQISSEVPQNLSASRPQDRQFILSSKKLLLSDSGFYLCAWSVQTGTGNSPLHFGNGTRLTVT.

This sequence joins TRBV4-3 and TRBJ1-2; tentative D call: TRBD1 (5 bases). V dropped 4 bases and J dropped 4 bases, with 13 bases sitting between them. CDR3 length equals 14 residues. Germline V gives CDR1 LGHNA, CDR2 YSLEER. CDR3 in DNA: TGCGCCAGCAGCCCACAGGAGACAGCCTATGGCTACACCTTC. This codes for CASSPQETAYGYTF.

The chain recombines TRBV7-9 with TRBJ1-2, with D unclear. The germline CDR1 and CDR2 sequences are SEHNR and FQNEAQ (reference sequence). The CDR3 totals 12 residues. The V and J ends lost 1 base and 10 bases respectively, with 10 bases between them. CDR3 bases: TGTGCCAGCAGCTTAGGAGGCGTGGACTACACCTTC. It yields the protein CASSLGGVDYTF.

This clone was picked up one time. This chain uses TRBV7-9 with TRBJ2-1; maybe TRBD2 (6 bases). V gave up 1 base and J gave up 13 bases, with 11 bases separating them. This CDR3 has 12 residues. Germline CDR1 reads SEHNR; CDR2 reads FQNEAQ (reference sequence). CDR3 protein: CASSLGSGLQFF. The CDR3, as DNA: TGTGCCAGCAGCTTAGGGTCGGGACTTCAGTTCTTC. The variable domain in full, completed from reference TRBV7-9 and TRBJ2-1, reads DTGVSQNPRHKITKRGQNVTFRCDPISEHNRLYWYRQTLGQGPEFLTYFQNEAQLEKSRLLSDRFSAERPKGSFSTLEIQRTEQGDSAMYLCASSLGSGLQFFGPGTRLTVL.

This clone has just one count. This chain connects TRBV4-2 to TRBJ2-1; D perhaps matches TRBD2 (7 bases). Trimming shortened V by 3 bases and J by 8 bases, and 23 bases separated the two germline ends. Germline V lookup: CDR1 LGHNA, CDR2 YNFKEQ. There are 17 residues in the CDR3. CDR3 nucleotide sequence: TGTGCCAGCAGCCAGGAAGGGGGGGCTGGCCGGGTAGATGAGCAGTTCTTC. Translation gives CASSQEGGAGRVDEQFF.

The chain has TRBV2 and TRBJ1-5; D perhaps matches TRBD1 (5 bases). This CDR3 comprises 16 residues. Germline loops: CDR1 SNHLY, CDR2 FYNNEI. Trimming removed 9 bases from V and 0 bases from J, with 18 bases in between. In nucleotides, the CDR3 is TGTGCCAGGCTGACAGCAGGGCAGTCTAGCAATCAGCCCCAGCATTTT. It specifies CARLTAGQSSNQPQHF.

The chain is built from TRBV7-8 and TRBJ1-3; 7 nucleotides line up with TRBD1. The CDR3 covers 16 residues. Germline CDR1 SGHVS, CDR2 FQNEAQ. Germline trimming cut 1 base from V and 1 base from J; bases unmatched to any gene: 4. CDR3 DNA sequence: TGTGCCAGCAGCTTAGGCAGGGGGAAGTCTGGAAACACCATATATTTT. It translates to CASSLGRGKSGNTIYF.

The rearrangement links TRBV25-1 to TRBJ1-5; tentative D call: TRBD1 (5 bases). The V gene lost 4 bases and the J gene lost 0 bases, with 16 bases spanning the gap. Germline CDR1 is MGHDK and CDR2 is SYGVNS. CDR3 size: 17 residues. As DNA, the CDR3 is TGTGCCAGCAGTGCGAATGGAGGGGAAGATAGCAATCAGCCCCAGCATTTT. This codes for CASSANGGEDSNQPQHF. Full variable domain (missing parts from reference TRBV25-1 and TRBJ1-5): EADIYQTPRYLVIGTGKKITLECSQTMGHDKMYWYQQDPGMELHLIHYSYGVNSTEKGDLSSESTVSRIRTEHFPLTLESARPSHTSQYLCASSANGGEDSNQPQHFGDGTRLSIL.

The V and J genes are TRBV19 and TRBJ1-2; maybe TRBD1 (5 bases). CDR1 LNHDA and CDR2 SQIVND come from the germline V gene (reference sequence). The CDR3 totals 14 residues. V was trimmed by 5 bases and J by 8 bases, leaving 18 bases between them. The CDR3 sequence: CASSLTREGEGYTF. The CDR3 nucleotides read TGTGCCAGTAGTCTCACCAGGGAGGGAGAAGGCTACACCTTC.